A selection of T cell receptor beta chains follows, all from one sample in a study of T-cell memory formation after mild COVID-19. TCRdb fed the 5' RACE reads into MiXCR, producing one record per CDR3 protein. The sample carries just under 350,000 distinct CDR3 sequences, 10% to 15% recorded once. The sequenced sample consisted of PBMCs or a T cell subset sorted from them (not recorded which). These receptor sequences come from a man younger than 35 who had mild COVID-19 (a few samples of this study predate the infection). Cell type and time point are not known. Both conserved end residues are part of each CDR3. Fields, in order: D gene, V gene, CDR3 length, J gene, clone size, CDR3 protein, CDR3 DNA. The D gene is left open where the match is weak. Clone size is not always given. Where it is, it says once, few, many or a class for expanded clones.

D gene: -; V gene: TRBV6-2/TRBV6-3; CDR3 length: 14; J gene: TRBJ2-2; clone size: few; CDR3 protein: CASSYSSRFGELFF; CDR3 DNA: TGTGCCAGCAGTTACTCCAGTCGGTTCGGGGAGCTGTTTTTT
D gene: TRBD1; V gene: TRBV10-3; CDR3 length: 15; J gene: TRBJ1-5; clone size: few; CDR3 protein: CAISQGQGGGQPQHF; CDR3 DNA: TGTGCCATCAGTCAAGGACAGGGCGGGGGTCAGCCCCAGCATTTT
D gene: -; V gene: TRBV4-3; CDR3 length: 14; J gene: TRBJ2-3; clone size: -; CDR3 protein: CASSQGTAGDTQYF; CDR3 DNA: TGCGCCAGCAGCCAAGGGACAGCCGGGGATACGCAGTATTTT
D gene: TRBD1; V gene: TRBV6-5; CDR3 length: 11; J gene: TRBJ2-1; clone size: few; CDR3 protein: CASRQGDEQFF; CDR3 DNA: TGTGCCAGCCGTCAGGGGGATGAGCAGTTCTTC
D gene: TRBD2; V gene: TRBV5-1; CDR3 length: 15; J gene: TRBJ2-1; clone size: many; CDR3 protein: CASSLSGGNYNEQFF; CDR3 DNA: TGCGCCAGCAGCTTATCGGGGGGGAATTACAATGAGCAGTTCTTC
D gene: -; V gene: TRBV5-1; CDR3 length: 13; J gene: TRBJ1-1; clone size: few; CDR3 protein: CASSPGPREEAFF; CDR3 DNA: TGCGCCAGCAGCCCGGGACCCCGAGAGGAAGCTTTCTTT
D gene: TRBD2; V gene: TRBV6-5; CDR3 length: 16; J gene: TRBJ2-1; clone size: -; CDR3 protein: CASSPGLAGYVDEQFF; CDR3 DNA: TGTGCCAGCAGCCCGGGCCTAGCGGGGTACGTCGATGAGCAGTTCTTC
D gene: -; V gene: TRBV29-1; CDR3 length: 12; J gene: TRBJ2-4; clone size: many; CDR3 protein: CSVAYGGNIQYF; CDR3 DNA: TGCAGCGTTGCGTACGGGGGTAACATTCAGTACTTC
D gene: -; V gene: TRBV7-9; CDR3 length: 13; J gene: TRBJ1-2; clone size: -; CDR3 protein: CASSFTGPVGYTF; CDR3 DNA: TGTGCCAGCAGCTTCACGGGGCCGGTTGGCTACACCTTC
D gene: TRBD1; V gene: TRBV6-5; CDR3 length: 15; J gene: TRBJ2-1; clone size: -; CDR3 protein: CASSYRDRVNNEQFF; CDR3 DNA: TGTGCCAGCAGTTACCGGGACAGGGTTAACAATGAGCAGTTCTTC
D gene: -; V gene: TRBV10-3; CDR3 length: 16; J gene: TRBJ2-2; clone size: few; CDR3 protein: CAISEPHMGNTGELFF; CDR3 DNA: TGTGCCATCAGTGAGCCACATATGGGGAACACCGGGGAGCTGTTTTTT
D gene: TRBD2; V gene: TRBV7-2; CDR3 length: 15; J gene: TRBJ2-1; clone size: few; CDR3 protein: CASSLDSGGFGEQFF; CDR3 DNA: TGTGCCAGCAGCTTAGACAGCGGGGGGTTTGGTGAGCAGTTCTTC
D gene: TRBD2; V gene: TRBV4-2; CDR3 length: 16; J gene: TRBJ2-3; clone size: -; CDR3 protein: CASKLAGGDFTDTQYF; CDR3 DNA: TGTGCCAGCAAACTAGCGGGGGGCGACTTCACAGATACGCAGTATTTT
D gene: TRBD1; V gene: TRBV11-2; CDR3 length: 11; J gene: TRBJ2-5; clone size: few; CDR3 protein: CASSGQGAQYF; CDR3 DNA: TGTGCCAGCAGCGGACAGGGGGCCCAGTACTTC
D gene: -; V gene: TRBV7-9; CDR3 length: 15; J gene: TRBJ2-3; clone size: few; CDR3 protein: CASSPVVGGTDTQYF; CDR3 DNA: TGTGCCAGCAGCCCTGTTGTTGGGGGCACAGATACGCAGTATTTT
D gene: -; V gene: TRBV6-5; CDR3 length: 13; J gene: TRBJ1-2; clone size: few; CDR3 protein: CASSNQPFYGYTF; CDR3 DNA: TGTGCCAGCAGTAACCAACCCTTCTATGGCTACACCTTC
D gene: TRBD2; V gene: TRBV14; CDR3 length: 15; J gene: TRBJ2-7; clone size: few; CDR3 protein: CASSQQLAGSLEQYF; CDR3 DNA: TGTGCCAGCAGCCAACAACTAGCGGGGTCCCTCGAGCAGTACTTC
D gene: TRBD1; V gene: TRBV4-2; CDR3 length: 16; J gene: TRBJ2-2; clone size: -; CDR3 protein: CASSQDGTGDAGELFF; CDR3 DNA: TGTGCCAGCAGCCAAGATGGGACAGGGGACGCCGGGGAGCTGTTTTTT
D gene: -; V gene: TRBV24-1; CDR3 length: 13; J gene: TRBJ1-5; clone size: few; CDR3 protein: CATSDFEGQPQHF; CDR3 DNA: TGTGCCACCAGTGATTTCGAGGGTCAGCCCCAGCATTTT
D gene: -; V gene: TRBV3-1; CDR3 length: 13; J gene: TRBJ2-2; clone size: few; CDR3 protein: CASSQQGFGELFF; CDR3 DNA: TGTGCCAGCAGCCAGCAGGGTTTTGGGGAGCTGTTTTTT
D gene: TRBD1; V gene: TRBV5-1; CDR3 length: 14; J gene: TRBJ1-2; clone size: -; CDR3 protein: CASSLSGQVDGYTF; CDR3 DNA: TGCGCCAGCAGCTTGTCGGGACAGGTCGACGGCTACACCTTC
D gene: -; V gene: TRBV7-8; CDR3 length: 16; J gene: TRBJ2-5; clone size: many; CDR3 protein: CASSLGSSSSGETQYF; CDR3 DNA: TGTGCCAGCAGCTTAGGGTCCAGTTCCTCAGGAGAGACCCAGTACTTC
D gene: -; V gene: TRBV20-1; CDR3 length: 14; J gene: TRBJ1-4; clone size: many; CDR3 protein: CSARDKSHGEKLFF; CDR3 DNA: TGCAGTGCTAGAGATAAGAGCCATGGAGAAAAACTGTTTTTT
D gene: TRBD1; V gene: TRBV15; CDR3 length: 14; J gene: TRBJ2-5; clone size: few; CDR3 protein: CATSREQGVETQYF; CDR3 DNA: TGTGCCACCAGCAGAGAACAGGGGGTAGAGACCCAGTACTTC